The entry below describes one T cell receptor (beta chain). Its cognate antigen is unknown. Trimming stripped 4 bases from V and 6 bases from J, with 13 bases between. Germline V gene lookup returns CDR1 MNHEY and CDR2 SVGAGI. The CDR3 has 15 residues. The assay was immunoSEQ multiplex PCR, and TCRdb's table has in-frame clones only and misses some. The table lists some 4,000 clones, 11% to 15% of them singletons. This sample was included in a study of tumour-infiltrating T cells in Burkitt lymphoma. Overall study context: All epidemiological Burkitt lymphoma subtypes were represented in the cohort.

Overall study results and limits: Public clonotypes, several, appeared across numerous Burkitt lymphoma patients.

The sample taken for sequencing was tumor tissue. This chain links TRBV6-5 with TRBJ1-6, with a tentative D call TRBD1 (5 bases). The TCR was taken from a human donor with Burkitt lymphoma. CDR3 DNA sequence: TGTGCCAGCAGTTTAGTAGCTGGGGGTAATTCACCCCTCCACTTT. Translated: CASSLVAGGNSPLHF.